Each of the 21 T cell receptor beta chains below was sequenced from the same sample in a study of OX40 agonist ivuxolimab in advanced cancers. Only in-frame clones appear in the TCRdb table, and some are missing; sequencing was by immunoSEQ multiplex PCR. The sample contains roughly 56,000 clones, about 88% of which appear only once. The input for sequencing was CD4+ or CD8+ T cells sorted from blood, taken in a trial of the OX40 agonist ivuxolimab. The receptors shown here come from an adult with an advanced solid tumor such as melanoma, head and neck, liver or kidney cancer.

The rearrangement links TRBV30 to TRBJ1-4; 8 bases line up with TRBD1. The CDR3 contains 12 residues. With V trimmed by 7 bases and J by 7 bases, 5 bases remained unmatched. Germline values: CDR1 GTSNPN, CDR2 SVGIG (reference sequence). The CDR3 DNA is TGTGCCTCTGACAGGGGTACTGAAAAACTGTTTTTT. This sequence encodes CASDRGTEKLFF.

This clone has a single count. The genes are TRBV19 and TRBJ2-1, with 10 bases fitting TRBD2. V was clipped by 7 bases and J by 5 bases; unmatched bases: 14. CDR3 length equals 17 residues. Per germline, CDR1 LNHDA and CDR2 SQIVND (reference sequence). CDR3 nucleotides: TGTGCCAGTACCCCTGACCCTAGTGGACTAGCGGACAATGAGCAGTTCTTC. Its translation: CASTPDPSGLADNEQFF.

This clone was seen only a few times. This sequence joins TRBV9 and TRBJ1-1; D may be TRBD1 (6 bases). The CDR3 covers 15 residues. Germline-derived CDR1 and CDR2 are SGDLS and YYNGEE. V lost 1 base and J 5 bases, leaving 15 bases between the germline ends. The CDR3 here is CASSVSGQRETEAFF. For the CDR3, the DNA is TGTGCCAGCAGCGTAAGCGGACAGAGGGAAACTGAAGCTTTCTTT.

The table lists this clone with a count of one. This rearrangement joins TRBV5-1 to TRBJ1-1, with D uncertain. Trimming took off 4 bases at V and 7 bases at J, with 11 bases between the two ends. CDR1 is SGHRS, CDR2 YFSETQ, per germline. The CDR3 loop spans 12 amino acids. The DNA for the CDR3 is TGCGCCAGCAGCCCTGGGGAGGATGAAGCTTTCTTT. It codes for CASSPGEDEAFF.

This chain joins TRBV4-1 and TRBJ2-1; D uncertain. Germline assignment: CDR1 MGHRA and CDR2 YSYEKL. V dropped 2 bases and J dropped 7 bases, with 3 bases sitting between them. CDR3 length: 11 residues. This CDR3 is CASSQMNEQFF. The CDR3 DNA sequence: TGCGCCAGCAGCCAAATGAATGAGCAGTTCTTC.

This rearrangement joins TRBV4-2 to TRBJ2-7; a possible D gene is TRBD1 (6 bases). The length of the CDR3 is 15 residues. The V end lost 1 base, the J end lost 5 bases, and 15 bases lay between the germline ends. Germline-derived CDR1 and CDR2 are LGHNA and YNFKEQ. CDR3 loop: CASSQAIPGEDEQYF. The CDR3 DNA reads TGTGCCAGCAGCCAAGCCATCCCAGGGGAAGACGAGCAGTACTTC.

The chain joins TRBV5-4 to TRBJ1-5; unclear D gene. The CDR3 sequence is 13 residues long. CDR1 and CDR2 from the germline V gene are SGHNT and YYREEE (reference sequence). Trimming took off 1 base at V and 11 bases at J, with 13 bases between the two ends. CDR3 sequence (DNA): TGTGCCAGCAGCTTGACTCATCGTTGGGCCCAGCATTTT. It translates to CASSLTHRWAQHF.

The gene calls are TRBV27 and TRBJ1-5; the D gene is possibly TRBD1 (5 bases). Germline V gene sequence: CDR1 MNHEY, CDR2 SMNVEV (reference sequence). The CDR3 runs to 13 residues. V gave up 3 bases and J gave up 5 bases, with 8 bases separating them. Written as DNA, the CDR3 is TGTGCCAGCAGTTTCCAGGGCGATCAGCCCCAGCATTTT. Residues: CASSFQGDQPQHF.

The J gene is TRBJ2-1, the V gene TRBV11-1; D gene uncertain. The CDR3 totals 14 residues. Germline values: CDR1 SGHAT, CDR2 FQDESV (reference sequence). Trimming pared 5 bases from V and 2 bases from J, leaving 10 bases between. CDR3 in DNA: TGTGCCAGCAGCCCCTCCTATGCCTACAATGAGCAGTTCTTC. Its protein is CASSPSYAYNEQFF.

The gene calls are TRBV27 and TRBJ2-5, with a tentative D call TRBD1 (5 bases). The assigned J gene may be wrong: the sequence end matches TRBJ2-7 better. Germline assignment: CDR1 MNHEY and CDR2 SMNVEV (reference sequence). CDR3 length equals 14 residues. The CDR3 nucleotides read TGTGCCAGCAGCCCCCAACAGGTGAGCTACGAGCAGTACTTC. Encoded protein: CASSPQQVSYEQYF.

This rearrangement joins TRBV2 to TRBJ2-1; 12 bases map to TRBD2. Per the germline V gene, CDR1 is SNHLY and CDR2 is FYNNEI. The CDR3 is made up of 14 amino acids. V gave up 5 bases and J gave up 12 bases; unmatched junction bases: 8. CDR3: CASSRLAGETRQFF. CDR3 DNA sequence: TGTGCCAGCAGTCGACTAGCGGGAGAGACAAGGCAGTTCTTC.

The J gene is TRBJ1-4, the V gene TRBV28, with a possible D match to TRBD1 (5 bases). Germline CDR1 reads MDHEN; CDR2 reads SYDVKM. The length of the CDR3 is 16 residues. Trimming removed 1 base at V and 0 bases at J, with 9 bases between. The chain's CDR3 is CASSLFRGATNEKLFF. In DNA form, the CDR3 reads TGTGCCAGCAGTTTATTTAGGGGCGCAACTAATGAAAAACTGTTTTTT. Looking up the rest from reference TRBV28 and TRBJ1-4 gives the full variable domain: DVKVTQSSRYLVKRTGEKVFLECVQDMDHENMFWYRQDPGLGLRLIYFSYDVKMKEKGDIPEGYSVSREKKERFSLILESASTNQTSMYLCASSLFRGATNEKLFFGSGTQLSVL.

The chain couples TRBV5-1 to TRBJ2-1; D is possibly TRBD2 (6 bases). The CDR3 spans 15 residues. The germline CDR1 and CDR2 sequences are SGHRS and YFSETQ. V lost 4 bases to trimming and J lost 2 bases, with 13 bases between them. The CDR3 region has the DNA TGCGCCAGCAGCCCTAGCGTCGGGACCTACAATGAGCAGTTCTTC. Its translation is CASSPSVGTYNEQFF.

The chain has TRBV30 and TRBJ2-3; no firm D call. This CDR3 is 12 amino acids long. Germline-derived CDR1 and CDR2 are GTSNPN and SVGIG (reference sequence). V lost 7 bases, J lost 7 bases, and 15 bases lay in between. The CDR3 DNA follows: TGTGCCTACTCCAGAAAACAGTATACGCAGTATTTT. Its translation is CAYSRKQYTQYF.

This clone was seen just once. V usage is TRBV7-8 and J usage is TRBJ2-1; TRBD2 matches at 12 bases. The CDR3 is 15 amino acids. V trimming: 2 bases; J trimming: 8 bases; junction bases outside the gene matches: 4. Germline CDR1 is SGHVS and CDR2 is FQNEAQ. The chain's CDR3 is CASSLSASGGDEQFF. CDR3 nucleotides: TGTGCCAGCAGCTTATCGGCTAGCGGGGGGGATGAGCAGTTCTTC. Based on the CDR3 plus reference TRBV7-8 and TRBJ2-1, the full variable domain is GAGVSQSPRYKVAKRGQDVALRCDPISGHVSLFWYQQALGQGPEFLTYFQNEAQLDKSGLPSDRFFAERPEGSVSTLKIQRTQQEDSAVYLCASSLSASGGDEQFFGPGTRLTVL.

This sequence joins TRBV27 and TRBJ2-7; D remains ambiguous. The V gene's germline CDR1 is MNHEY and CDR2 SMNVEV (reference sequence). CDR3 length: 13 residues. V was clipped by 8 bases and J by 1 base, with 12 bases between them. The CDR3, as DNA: TGTGCCAGCCAACCGCTAGAGTCCTACGAGCAGTACTTC. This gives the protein CASQPLESYEQYF.

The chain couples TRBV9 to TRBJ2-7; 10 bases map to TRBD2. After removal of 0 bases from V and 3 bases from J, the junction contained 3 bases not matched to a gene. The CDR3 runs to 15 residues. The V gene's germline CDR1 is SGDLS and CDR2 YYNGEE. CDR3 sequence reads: CASSVAASGSYEQYF. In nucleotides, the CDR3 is TGTGCCAGCAGCGTAGCGGCTAGCGGGAGCTACGAGCAGTACTTC. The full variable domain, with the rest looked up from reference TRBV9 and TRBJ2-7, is DSGVTQTPKHLITATGQRVTLRCSPRSGDLSVYWYQQSLDQGLQFLIQYYNGEERAKGNILERFSAQQFPDLHSELNLSSLELGDSALYFCASSVAASGSYEQYFGPGTRLTVT.

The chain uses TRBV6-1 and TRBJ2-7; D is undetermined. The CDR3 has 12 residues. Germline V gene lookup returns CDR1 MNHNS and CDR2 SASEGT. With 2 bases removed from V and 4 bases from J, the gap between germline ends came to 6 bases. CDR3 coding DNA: TGTGCCAGCAGTGAAACGTCGTACGAGCAGTACTTC. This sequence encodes CASSETSYEQYF.

CDR3 protein: CASSVRTSSLPHEQFF. For the CDR3, the DNA is TGTGCCAGCAGCGTACGAACTAGCTCCCTCCCCCATGAGCAGTTCTTC. The chain couples TRBV7-3 to TRBJ2-1; tentative D call: TRBD2 (6 bases). The CDR3 contains 16 residues. Germline assignment: CDR1 SGHTA and CDR2 FQGTGA. With 5 bases removed from V and 8 bases from J, the gap between germline ends came to 22 bases. Supplemented by reference TRBV7-3 and TRBJ2-1, the full variable domain reads GAGVSQTPSNKVTEKGKYVELRCDPISGHTALYWYRQSLGQGPEFLIYFQGTGAADDSGLPNDRFFAVRPEGSVSTLKIQRTERGDSAVYLCASSVRTSSLPHEQFFGPGTRLTVL.

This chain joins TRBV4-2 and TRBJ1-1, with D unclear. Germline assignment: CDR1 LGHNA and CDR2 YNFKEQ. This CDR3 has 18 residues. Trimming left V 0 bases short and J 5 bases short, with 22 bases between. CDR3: CASSQEPPGMIRVTEAFF. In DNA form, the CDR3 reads TGTGCCAGCAGCCAAGAGCCGCCTGGCATGATCCGGGTTACTGAAGCTTTCTTT.

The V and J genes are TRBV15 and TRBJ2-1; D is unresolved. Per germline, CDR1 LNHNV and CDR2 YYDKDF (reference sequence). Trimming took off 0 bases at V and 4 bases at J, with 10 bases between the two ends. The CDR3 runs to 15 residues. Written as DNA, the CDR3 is TGTGCCACCAGCAGAGATAGCAACAGTTACAATGAGCAGTTCTTC. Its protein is CATSRDSNSYNEQFF.